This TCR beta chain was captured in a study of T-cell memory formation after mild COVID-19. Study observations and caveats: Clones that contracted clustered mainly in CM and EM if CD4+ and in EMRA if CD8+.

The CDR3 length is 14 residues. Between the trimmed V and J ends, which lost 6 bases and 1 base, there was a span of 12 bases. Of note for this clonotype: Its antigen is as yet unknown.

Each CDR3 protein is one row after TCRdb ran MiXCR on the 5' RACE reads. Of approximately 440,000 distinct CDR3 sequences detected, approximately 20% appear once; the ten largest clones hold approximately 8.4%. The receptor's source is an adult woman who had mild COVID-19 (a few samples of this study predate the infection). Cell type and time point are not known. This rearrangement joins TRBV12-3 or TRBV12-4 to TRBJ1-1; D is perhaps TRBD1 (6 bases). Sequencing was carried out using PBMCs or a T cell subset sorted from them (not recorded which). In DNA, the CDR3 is TGTGCCAGCAGACTTTTGACAGGGAACACTGAAGCTTTCTTT. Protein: CASRLLTGNTEAFF.